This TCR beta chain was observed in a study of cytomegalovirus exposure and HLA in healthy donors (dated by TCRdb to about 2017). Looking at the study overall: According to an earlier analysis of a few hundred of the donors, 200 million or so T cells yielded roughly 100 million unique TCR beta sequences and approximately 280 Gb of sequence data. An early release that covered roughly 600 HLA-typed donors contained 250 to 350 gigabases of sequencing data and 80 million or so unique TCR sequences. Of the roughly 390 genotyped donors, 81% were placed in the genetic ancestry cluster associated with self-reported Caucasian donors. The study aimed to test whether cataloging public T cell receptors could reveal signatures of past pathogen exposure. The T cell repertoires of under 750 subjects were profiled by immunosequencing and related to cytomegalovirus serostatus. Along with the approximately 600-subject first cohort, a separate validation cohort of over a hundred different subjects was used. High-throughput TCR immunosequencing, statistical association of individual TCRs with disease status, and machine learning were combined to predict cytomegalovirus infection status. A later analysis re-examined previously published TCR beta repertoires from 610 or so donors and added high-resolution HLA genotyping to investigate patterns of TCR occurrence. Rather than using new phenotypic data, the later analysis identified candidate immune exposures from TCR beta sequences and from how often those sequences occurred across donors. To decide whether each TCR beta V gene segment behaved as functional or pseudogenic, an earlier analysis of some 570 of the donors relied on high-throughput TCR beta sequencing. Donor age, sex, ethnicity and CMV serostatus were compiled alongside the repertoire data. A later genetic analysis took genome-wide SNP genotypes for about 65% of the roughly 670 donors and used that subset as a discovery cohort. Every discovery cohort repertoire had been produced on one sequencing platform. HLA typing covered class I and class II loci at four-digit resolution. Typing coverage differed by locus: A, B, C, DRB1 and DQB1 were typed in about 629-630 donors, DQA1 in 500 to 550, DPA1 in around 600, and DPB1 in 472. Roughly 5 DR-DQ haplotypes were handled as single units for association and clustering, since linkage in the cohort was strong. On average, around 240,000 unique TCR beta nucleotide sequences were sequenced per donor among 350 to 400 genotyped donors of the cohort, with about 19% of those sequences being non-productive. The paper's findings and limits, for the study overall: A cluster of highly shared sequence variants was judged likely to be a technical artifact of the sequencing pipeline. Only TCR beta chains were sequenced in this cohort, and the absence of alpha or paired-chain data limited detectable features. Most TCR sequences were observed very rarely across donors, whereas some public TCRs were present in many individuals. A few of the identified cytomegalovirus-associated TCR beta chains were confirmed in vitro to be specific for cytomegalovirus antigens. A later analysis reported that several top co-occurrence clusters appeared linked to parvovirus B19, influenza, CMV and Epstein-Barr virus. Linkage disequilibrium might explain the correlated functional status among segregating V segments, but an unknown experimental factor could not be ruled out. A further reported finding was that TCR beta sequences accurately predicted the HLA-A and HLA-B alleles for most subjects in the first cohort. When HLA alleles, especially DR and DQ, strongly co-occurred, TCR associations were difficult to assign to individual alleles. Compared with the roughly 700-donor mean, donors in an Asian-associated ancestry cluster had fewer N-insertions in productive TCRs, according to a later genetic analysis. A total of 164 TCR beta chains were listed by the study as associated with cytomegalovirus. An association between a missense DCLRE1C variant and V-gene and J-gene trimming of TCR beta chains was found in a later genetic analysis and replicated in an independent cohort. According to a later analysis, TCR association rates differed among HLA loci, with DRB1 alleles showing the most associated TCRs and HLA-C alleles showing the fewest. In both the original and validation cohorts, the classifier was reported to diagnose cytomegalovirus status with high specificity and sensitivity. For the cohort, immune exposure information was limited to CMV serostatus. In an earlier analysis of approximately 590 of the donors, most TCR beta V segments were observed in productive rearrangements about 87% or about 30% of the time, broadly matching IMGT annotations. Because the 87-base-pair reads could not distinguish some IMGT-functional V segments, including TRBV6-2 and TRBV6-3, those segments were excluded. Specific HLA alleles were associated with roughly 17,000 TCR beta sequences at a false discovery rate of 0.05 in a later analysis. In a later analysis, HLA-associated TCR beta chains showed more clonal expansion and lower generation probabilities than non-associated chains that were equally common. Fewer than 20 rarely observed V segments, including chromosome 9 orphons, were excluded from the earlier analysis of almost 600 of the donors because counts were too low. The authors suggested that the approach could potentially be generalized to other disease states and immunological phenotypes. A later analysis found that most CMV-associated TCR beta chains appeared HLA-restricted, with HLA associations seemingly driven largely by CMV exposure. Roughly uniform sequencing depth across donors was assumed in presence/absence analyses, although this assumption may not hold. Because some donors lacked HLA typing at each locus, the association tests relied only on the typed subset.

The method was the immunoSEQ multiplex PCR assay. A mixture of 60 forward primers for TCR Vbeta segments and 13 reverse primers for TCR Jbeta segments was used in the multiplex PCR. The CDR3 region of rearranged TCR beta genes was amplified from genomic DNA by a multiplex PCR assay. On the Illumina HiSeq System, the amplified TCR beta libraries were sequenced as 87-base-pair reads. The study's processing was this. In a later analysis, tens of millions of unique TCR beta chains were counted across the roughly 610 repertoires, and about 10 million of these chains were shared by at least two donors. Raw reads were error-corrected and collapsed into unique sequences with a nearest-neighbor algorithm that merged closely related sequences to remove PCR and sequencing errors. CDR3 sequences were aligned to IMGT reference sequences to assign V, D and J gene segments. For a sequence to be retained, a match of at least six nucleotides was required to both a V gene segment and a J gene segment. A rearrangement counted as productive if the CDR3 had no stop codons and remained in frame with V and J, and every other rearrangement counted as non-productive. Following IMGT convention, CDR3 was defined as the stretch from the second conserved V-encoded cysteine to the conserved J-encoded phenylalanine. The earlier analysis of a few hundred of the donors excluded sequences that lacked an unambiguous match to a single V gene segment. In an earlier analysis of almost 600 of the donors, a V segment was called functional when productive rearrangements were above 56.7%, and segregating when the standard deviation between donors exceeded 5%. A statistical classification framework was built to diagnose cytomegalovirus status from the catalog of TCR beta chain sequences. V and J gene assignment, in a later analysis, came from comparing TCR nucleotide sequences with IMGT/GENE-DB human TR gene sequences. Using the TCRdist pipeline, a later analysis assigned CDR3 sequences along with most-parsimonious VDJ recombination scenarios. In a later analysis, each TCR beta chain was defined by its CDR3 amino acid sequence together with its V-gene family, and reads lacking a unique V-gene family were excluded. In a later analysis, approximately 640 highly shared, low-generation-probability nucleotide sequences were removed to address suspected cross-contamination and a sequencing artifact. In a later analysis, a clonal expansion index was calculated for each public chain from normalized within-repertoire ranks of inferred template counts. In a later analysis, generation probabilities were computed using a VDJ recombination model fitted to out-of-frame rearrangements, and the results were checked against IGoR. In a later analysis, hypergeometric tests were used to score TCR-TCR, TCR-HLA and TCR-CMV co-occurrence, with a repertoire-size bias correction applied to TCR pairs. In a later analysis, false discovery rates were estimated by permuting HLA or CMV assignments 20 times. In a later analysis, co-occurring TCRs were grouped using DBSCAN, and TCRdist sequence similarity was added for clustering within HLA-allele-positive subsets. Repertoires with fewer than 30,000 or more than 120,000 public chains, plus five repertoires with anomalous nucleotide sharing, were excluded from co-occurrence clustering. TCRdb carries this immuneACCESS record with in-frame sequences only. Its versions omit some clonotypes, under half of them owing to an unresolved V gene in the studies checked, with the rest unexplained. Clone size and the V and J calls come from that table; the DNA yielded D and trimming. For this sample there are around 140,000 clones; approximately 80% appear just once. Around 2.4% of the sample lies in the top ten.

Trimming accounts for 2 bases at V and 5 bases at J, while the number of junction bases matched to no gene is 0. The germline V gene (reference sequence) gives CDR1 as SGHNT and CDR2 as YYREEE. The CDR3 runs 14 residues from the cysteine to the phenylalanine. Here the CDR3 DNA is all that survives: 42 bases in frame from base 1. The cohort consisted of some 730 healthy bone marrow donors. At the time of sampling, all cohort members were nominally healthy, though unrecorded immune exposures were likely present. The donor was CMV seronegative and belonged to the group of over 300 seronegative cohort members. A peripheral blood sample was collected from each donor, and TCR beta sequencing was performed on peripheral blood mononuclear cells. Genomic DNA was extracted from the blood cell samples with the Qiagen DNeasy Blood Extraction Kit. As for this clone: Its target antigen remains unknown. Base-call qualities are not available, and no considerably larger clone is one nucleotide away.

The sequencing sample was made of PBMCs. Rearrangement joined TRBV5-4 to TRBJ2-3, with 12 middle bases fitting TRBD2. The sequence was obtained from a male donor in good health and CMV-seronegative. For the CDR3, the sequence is CASSLLAGGDTQYF. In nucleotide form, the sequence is TGTGCCAGCAGCTTACTAGCGGGAGGAGATACGCAGTATTTT.